Shown below are 17 T cell receptor beta chains from a single sample sequenced in a study of blood T cell repertoires in COVID-19. Sequencing was performed with immunoSEQ multiplex PCR; in TCRdb, only in-frame clones are kept and a portion is missing. Among approximately 200,000 clones listed, 94% were seen once. The sequenced sample was peripheral blood. The receptors were sampled from a man between 25 and 39 years old with COVID-19, enrolled during active disease.

This sequence joins TRBV15 and TRBJ1-2; 10 nucleotides agree with TRBD1. Trimming cost V 3 bases and J 5 bases; bases outside gene matches: 6. Germline V CDR1 and CDR2: LNHNV, YYDKDF (reference sequence). The CDR3 length is 15 residues. In DNA form, the CDR3 reads TGTGCCACCAGCAGCAAGACAGGGGGCTGGTATGGCTACACCTTC. This sequence encodes CATSSKTGGWYGYTF.

J is TRBJ2-3 and V is TRBV27, with a weak D call TRBD1 (6 bases). V lost 5 bases to trimming and J lost 8 bases, with 11 bases between them. Germline V gene sequence: CDR1 MNHEY, CDR2 SMNVEV (reference sequence). The CDR3 is 12 residues long. CDR3 DNA sequence: TGTGCCAGCAGTGCCAGGGGACGTACGCAGTATTTT. This encodes CASSARGRTQYF.

This sequence joins TRBV7-3 and TRBJ2-2; a weak D match, TRBD1 (6 bases). Per germline, CDR1 SGHTA and CDR2 FQGTGA. Trimming pared 0 bases from V and 1 base from J, leaving 9 bases between. There are 16 residues in the CDR3. CDR3 protein: CASSLTSGQNTGELFF. CDR3 DNA: TGTGCCAGCAGCTTAACCTCGGGACAGAACACCGGGGAGCTGTTTTTT. The whole variable domain, filled in from reference TRBV7-3 and TRBJ2-2, reads GAGVSQTPSNKVTEKGKYVELRCDPISGHTALYWYRQSLGQGPEFLIYFQGTGAADDSGLPNDRFFAVRPEGSVSTLKIQRTERGDSAVYLCASSLTSGQNTGELFFGEGSRLTVL.

A few counts support this clone. The gene calls are TRBV7-9 and TRBJ1-1; 10 bases agree with TRBD1. CDR3 length: 15 amino acids. The germline gives CDR1 SEHNR, CDR2 FQNEAQ (reference sequence). V lost 5 bases and J lost 0; bases outside the gene matches: 3. The CDR3 region has the DNA TGTGCCAGCAGCGCCGGGACAGGGGTGAACACTGAAGCTTTCTTT. It specifies CASSAGTGVNTEAFF.

The V gene is TRBV5-6, the J gene TRBJ1-2; D is perhaps TRBD1 (6 bases). The CDR3 has 15 residues. Germline lookup yields CDR1 SGHDT and CDR2 YYEEEE. The V gene lost 4 bases and the J gene lost 6 bases, with 19 bases spanning the gap. The chain's CDR3 is CASSGAGTYGHGYTF. The CDR3 region has the DNA TGTGCCAGCAGCGGAGCCGGGACATACGGTCATGGCTACACCTTC. The full variable domain, completed using reference TRBV5-6 and TRBJ1-2, is DAGVTQSPTHLIKTRGQQVTLRCSPKSGHDTVSWYQQALGQGPQFIFQYYEEEERQRGNFPDRFSGHQFPNYSSELNVNALLLGDSALYLCASSGAGTYGHGYTFGSGTRLTVV.

V usage is TRBV30 and J usage is TRBJ1-1; a possible D gene is TRBD1 (5 bases). In germline, CDR1 is GTSNPN, CDR2 SVGIG (reference sequence). The V and J ends lost 3 bases and 0 bases respectively, with 5 bases between them. The CDR3 is made up of 12 amino acids. In DNA form, the CDR3 reads TGTGCCTGGAGAGGGGTGAACACTGAAGCTTTCTTT. Protein product: CAWRGVNTEAFF.

The chain combines TRBV6-5 with TRBJ2-5, with D possibly TRBD2 on 6 matching bases. From germline, CDR1 is MNHEY and CDR2 SVGAGI. Trimming removed 5 bases from V and 1 base from J, with 11 bases in between. The CDR3 contains 14 residues. CDR3 in amino acids: CASSPNGGQETQYF. The CDR3 region has the DNA TGTGCCAGCAGTCCTAACGGGGGCCAAGAGACCCAGTACTTC.

The chain employs TRBV4-2 and TRBJ2-5; 9 nucleotides agree with TRBD2. The V and J ends lost 0 bases and 3 bases, in that order; junction bases with no gene match: 5. CDR3 length equals 16 residues. Per germline, CDR1 LGHNA and CDR2 YNFKEQ. The CDR3 spells CASSQEGGGAKETQYF. The CDR3 nucleotides are TGTGCCAGCAGCCAAGAAGGCGGGGGGGCGAAAGAGACCCAGTACTTC.

The V and J genes are TRBV21-1 and TRBJ2-7; TRBD1, the D gene given by the table, was not confirmed from the DNA. TRBV21-1 is a listed pseudogene. The CDR3 covers 12 residues. CDR3 DNA sequence: TGTGCCGCAGGGGCCGGATCCCTGGGGCAGTACTTC. Its translation is CAAGAGSLGQYF.

The genes are TRBV7-9 and TRBJ2-7, with a possible D match to TRBD2 (6 bases). The CDR3 runs to 14 residues. V dropped 1 base and J dropped 3 bases, with 10 bases sitting between them. Germline CDR1 is SEHNR and CDR2 is FQNEAQ (reference sequence). The DNA for the CDR3 is TGTGCCAGCAGCTTAGTGGGGGGACTCTACGAGCAGTACTTC. This translates into CASSLVGGLYEQYF. Full variable domain (missing parts from reference TRBV7-9 and TRBJ2-7): DTGVSQNPRHKITKRGQNVTFRCDPISEHNRLYWYRQTLGQGPEFLTYFQNEAQLEKSRLLSDRFSAERPKGSFSTLEIQRTEQGDSAMYLCASSLVGGLYEQYFGPGTRLTVT.

J is TRBJ1-4 and V is TRBV5-6, with a tentative D call TRBD1 (6 bases). The CDR3 length is 15 residues. V lost 0 bases to trimming and J lost 8 bases, with 14 bases between them. Looked up from germline, CDR1 is SGHDT and CDR2 is YYEEEE. CDR3 bases: TGTGCCAGCAGCTTGGAATCAGGGGCGAGGGAAAAACTGTTTTTT. Residues: CASSLESGAREKLFF.

This clone was counted a single time. The rearrangement links TRBV7-2 to TRBJ2-7, with TRBD1 as a possible D gene (6 bases). Per germline, CDR1 SGHTA and CDR2 FQGNSA. This CDR3 is 15 amino acids long. V lost 2 bases to trimming and J lost 1 base, with 12 bases between them. CDR3: CASSLTQGFSYEQYF. DNA of the CDR3: TGTGCCAGCAGCTTAACCCAGGGGTTTTCCTACGAGCAGTACTTC. The entire variable domain, with the rest obtained from reference TRBV7-2 and TRBJ2-7, is as follows: GAGVSQSPSNKVTEKGKDVELRCDPISGHTALYWYRQSLGQGLEFLIYFQGNSAPDKSGLPSDRFSAERTGGSVSTLTIQRTQQEDSAVYLCASSLTQGFSYEQYFGPGTRLTVT.

The rearrangement uses TRBV10-3 and TRBJ1-5; D is unclear. Germline lookup yields CDR1 ENHRY and CDR2 SYGVKD. The CDR3 contains 14 residues. Between the trimmed V and J ends, which lost 4 bases and 7 bases, there was a span of 14 bases. The CDR3 loop reads CAISVEGLGQPQHF. CDR3 nucleotide sequence: TGTGCCATCAGTGTCGAGGGTTTGGGCCAGCCCCAGCATTTT.

This clone came up once. The rearrangement uses TRBV5-5 and TRBJ1-3; D uncertain. V shed 1 base and J shed 0 bases, with 14 bases lying between them. The CDR3 totals 17 residues. CDR1 is SGHKS, CDR2 YYEKEE, per germline (reference sequence). The CDR3 DNA reads TGTGCCAGCAGCTTGTTCGAGACACCGATCTCTGGAAACACCATATATTTT. As protein: CASSLFETPISGNTIYF.

The chain links TRBV19 to TRBJ2-4; TRBD2 matches 14 bases. V was clipped by 3 bases and J by 7 bases; unmatched bases: 14. CDR3 length: 19 residues. CDR1 is LNHDA, CDR2 SQIVND, per germline (reference sequence). CDR3 loop: CASSMENPGLAGAANIQYF. CDR3 bases: TGTGCCAGTAGTATGGAAAACCCGGGACTAGCGGGGGCAGCGAACATTCAGTACTTC.

The chain links TRBV6-5 to TRBJ1-4, with 7 positions matching TRBD1. Unmatched junction bases numbered 4, after V lost 2 bases and J lost 10 bases. The germline V gene encodes CDR1 MNHEY and CDR2 SVGAGI. The CDR3 has 13 residues. CDR3 bases: TGTGCCAGCAGTTACGAACAGGGGCTAAAACTGTTTTTT. Amino acid sequence: CASSYEQGLKLFF.

The chain employs TRBV12-3 or TRBV12-4 and TRBJ2-3; D gene unclear. The CDR3 sequence is 13 residues long. Deletions cut 8 bases from V and 1 base from J, with 10 bases between. Here the CDR3 DNA reads TGTGCCAGCTCTCTGGCAGGCACAGATACGCAGTATTTT. It translates to CASSLAGTDTQYF.